This TCR beta chain was profiled in a study of beta chain features in type 1 diabetes. The overall study: There were approximately 100 million sorted cells examined across all samples. Findings and limits, study-wide: Sequencing the cDNA could make cells with high TCR expression show up more than they should. Short templates might get an advantage during PCR, and this would be equal in patients and controls. Type 1 diabetes patients had TCRB CDR3s that were shorter (moderately but significantly so) in all four CD4+ subsets.

This clone appeared a few times. Antigen specificity is unknown. Expressed TCRB transcripts were sequenced, since all the RNA that had been isolated was reverse transcribed. The assay was immunoSEQ multiplex PCR, and TCRdb's table has in-frame clones only and misses some. The sample has about 340,000 clones, approximately 10% seen once. Germline V gene data show CDR1 as SGHNT and CDR2 as YYREEE (reference sequence). V was trimmed by 0 bases and J by 3 bases, leaving 12 bases between them. CDR3 length: 15 residues. This TCR was recovered from a man aged 25 to 45 with type 1 diabetes. The sequencing sample was made of central memory CD4+ T cells from blood. V usage is TRBV5-4 and J usage is TRBJ1-2, with D possibly being TRBD1 (5 bases). For the CDR3, the DNA is TGTGCCAGCAGCTTGGGCCTCCGGGGGGACTATGGCTACACCTTC. Protein sequence: CASSLGLRGDYGYTF.